Listed below are T cell receptor beta chains from one sample, sequenced in a study of blood T cells in healthy people across ages. TCRdb called the 5' RACE reads again in MiXCR, with one record for every CDR3 protein. The data show fewer than 1,200,000 distinct CDR3 sequences, about 23% seen once. These data also formed part of another study, on T cells of mothers and their children.

Sample: blood. These TCRs come from a girl aged 2-10 years in good health. Both conserved end residues are part of each CDR3. The D gene is left open where the match is weak. A row's size may be missing; if present it is once, few, many or a size class.

TRBV7-2	TRBJ1-2	-	-	CASSLAAGELYGYTF	TGTGCCAGCAGCTTAGCTGCAGGGGAACTATATGGCTACACCTTC
TRBV10-3	TRBJ1-2	-	-	CAISVSAGHNYGYTF	TGTGCCATCAGTGTGAGCGCAGGACATAACTATGGCTACACCTTC
TRBV7-6	TRBJ2-5	-	TRBD2	CASTRLADQETQYF	TGTGCCAGCACCCGACTAGCGGACCAAGAGACCCAGTACTTC
TRBV11-3	TRBJ2-7	few	-	CASSSRGAPYEQYF	TGTGCCAGCAGCTCCCGGGGCGCCCCCTACGAGCAGTACTTC
TRBV7-2	TRBJ1-4	few	-	CASSLAQEKLFF	TGTGCCAGCAGCTTAGCGCAGGAAAAACTGTTTTTT
TRBV20-1	TRBJ2-7	few	TRBD2	CSAGLAGLYEQYF	TGCAGTGCCGGACTAGCGGGACTCTACGAGCAGTACTTC
TRBV28	TRBJ2-1	few	-	CASSLTGGHEQFF	TGTGCCAGCAGTCTAACCGGGGGGCATGAGCAGTTCTTC
TRBV7-2	TRBJ2-2	few	TRBD2	CASSLGLAGGLSTGELFF	TGTGCCAGCAGCTTGGGACTAGCGGGGGGGTTATCCACCGGGGAGCTGTTTTTT
TRBV29-1	TRBJ2-5	-	-	CSVYPAETQYF	TGCAGCGTATACCCTGCGGAGACCCAGTACTTC
TRBV29-1	TRBJ2-5	few	-	CSAQGSGGAYQETQYF	TGCAGCGCCCAGGGTAGTGGCGGGGCGTACCAAGAGACCCAGTACTTC
TRBV7-9	TRBJ2-7	-	-	CASSSGMGDEQYF	TGTGCCAGCAGCTCGGGGATGGGAGACGAGCAGTACTTC
TRBV24-1	TRBJ2-2	few	-	CATSDLRGASTGELFF	TGTGCCACCAGTGATTTGAGAGGGGCTAGCACCGGGGAGCTGTTTTTT
TRBV7-9	TRBJ1-2	-	-	CASGSSSNYGYTF	TGTGCCAGCGGGTCCTCCTCTAACTATGGCTACACCTTC
TRBV7-9	TRBJ2-4	-	-	CASSLTGELAKNIQYF	TGTGCCAGCAGCTTGACCGGGGAGCTAGCCAAAAACATTCAGTACTTC
TRBV2	TRBJ2-1	-	-	CASSGTTPYNEQFF	TGTGCCAGCAGTGGAACTACCCCCTACAATGAGCAGTTCTTC
TRBV20-1	TRBJ2-3	few	-	CSATTIGRGDTQYF	TGCAGTGCAACCACTATTGGACGGGGCGATACGCAGTATTTT
TRBV4-2	TRBJ1-2	-	-	CASSPIPPREPYGYTF	TGTGCCAGCAGCCCAATCCCCCCCAGGGAACCCTATGGCTACACCTTC
TRBV2	TRBJ2-3	few	-	CASHRDISSTDTQYF	TGTGCCAGTCACAGGGACATTTCTAGCACAGATACGCAGTATTTT
TRBV4-3	TRBJ2-1	-	-	CASSQDLPGAYNEQFF	TGCGCCAGCAGCCAAGATCTCCCCGGGGCCTACAATGAGCAGTTCTTC
TRBV6-4	TRBJ2-2	-	TRBD1	CASSLVGGVGDTGELFF	TGTGCCAGCAGCTTGGTAGGGGGCGTCGGCGACACCGGGGAGCTGTTTTTT
TRBV14	TRBJ2-7	many	-	CASSQDPSYEQYF	TGTGCCAGCAGCCAAGATCCCAGCTACGAGCAGTACTTC
TRBV12-3/TRBV12-4	TRBJ2-7	few	-	CASRRGGDLYEQYF	TGTGCCAGCAGGCGCGGCGGGGATCTCTACGAGCAGTACTTC
TRBV7-9	TRBJ1-1	few	-	CASSPRQGGGTEAFF	TGTGCCAGCAGCCCCAGGCAGGGAGGTGGGACTGAAGCTTTCTTT
TRBV5-7	TRBJ2-5	few	TRBD2	CASSFGGELETQYF	TGTGCCAGCAGCTTCGGGGGGGAGCTGGAGACCCAGTACTTC
TRBV9	TRBJ2-4	few	-	CASSIGGRGEIQYF	TGTGCCAGCAGCATAGGGGGGAGGGGCGAGATTCAGTACTTC
TRBV12-3/TRBV12-4	TRBJ2-4	-	TRBD2	CASRSTSGTAKNIQYF	TGTGCCAGCAGATCCACTAGCGGGACGGCCAAAAACATTCAGTACTTC
TRBV4-1	TRBJ1-5	few	-	CASSEGGTSQPQHF	TGCGCCAGCAGCGAGGGAGGGACTAGTCAGCCCCAGCATTTT
TRBV4-2	TRBJ2-7	-	TRBD2	CASSQLSLGRDEQYF	TGTGCCAGCAGCCAGCTCTCACTAGGGAGGGACGAGCAGTACTTC
TRBV20-1	TRBJ2-7	-	-	CSAEDPTGPPYEQYF	TGCAGTGCTGAGGATCCGACCGGGCCCCCCTACGAGCAGTACTTC
TRBV5-4	TRBJ2-5	-	-	CASSLGGTTQETQYF	TGTGCCAGCAGCTTGGGGGGGACCACACAAGAGACCCAGTACTTC
TRBV6-5	TRBJ2-5	few	-	CASSRVIGGEQYF	TGTGCCAGCAGTCGTGTCATCGGAGGGGAGCAGTACTTC
TRBV14	TRBJ1-2	few	TRBD1	CASSRPGQVLYGYTF	TGTGCCAGCAGCCGCCCCGGACAGGTCCTTTATGGCTACACCTTC
TRBV12-3/TRBV12-4	TRBJ1-2	-	-	CASSFFISLVTF	TGTGCCAGCAGTTTCTTTATAAGTTTAGTCACCTTC
TRBV27	TRBJ2-7	-	TRBD2	CASSERLAGYYEQYF	TGTGCCAGCAGTGAACGACTAGCGGGCTACTACGAGCAGTACTTC
TRBV15	TRBJ2-7	once	TRBD1	CATSRDLGTGAEQYF	TGTGCCACCAGCAGAGATCTAGGGACAGGGGCCGAGCAGTACTTC
TRBV14	TRBJ2-3	few	-	CASSQNLETGDTQYF	TGTGCCAGCAGCCAAAATCTCGAGACAGGAGATACGCAGTATTTT
TRBV27	TRBJ1-1	-	TRBD1	CASSLYGGGQGTEAFF	TGTGCCAGCAGTTTATATGGGGGAGGACAGGGCACTGAAGCTTTCTTT
TRBV4-2	TRBJ1-4	-	-	CASSQEAHGGEKLFF	TGTGCCAGCAGCCAAGAGGCCCACGGAGGTGAAAAACTGTTTTTT
TRBV12-3/TRBV12-4	TRBJ1-2	few	-	CASIENRAGVGYTF	TGTGCCAGCATCGAAAATCGGGCAGGGGTGGGCTACACCTTC
TRBV7-9	TRBJ2-1	few	TRBD1	CASSLGGGQGTYNEQFF	TGTGCCAGCAGCTTAGGAGGGGGCCAGGGGACCTACAATGAGCAGTTCTTC
TRBV10-3	TRBJ2-1	few	-	CAISEAAGPYNEQFF	TGTGCCATCAGTGAGGCTGCGGGACCCTACAATGAGCAGTTCTTC
TRBV18	TRBJ2-6	-	-	CASPRTREDVLTF	TGTGCCAGCCCACGGACAAGGGAAGACGTCCTGACTTTC
TRBV20-1	TRBJ2-1	-	TRBD2	CSASPGLASNEQFF	TGCAGTGCTAGCCCGGGACTAGCATCCAATGAGCAGTTCTTC
TRBV29-1	TRBJ1-1	-	TRBD1	CSVGQGASTEAFF	TGCAGCGTTGGACAGGGGGCGAGCACTGAAGCTTTCTTT
TRBV4-1	TRBJ2-1	once	-	CASSFWGRGPYNEQFF	TGCGCCAGCAGCTTCTGGGGCAGGGGACCCTACAATGAGCAGTTCTTC
TRBV19	TRBJ1-5	-	-	CATLGAGGLNQPQHF	TGTGCCACCCTCGGGGCGGGGGGGCTGAATCAGCCCCAGCATTTT
TRBV28	TRBJ2-7	-	TRBD1	CATRGRDRVEQYF	TGTGCCACCCGGGGAAGGGACAGGGTCGAGCAGTACTTC
TRBV7-8	TRBJ1-4	few	-	CASSLVFDREKLFF	TGTGCCAGCAGCTTAGTTTTTGACCGGGAAAAACTGTTTTTT
TRBV20-1	TRBJ2-3	few	-	CSARDPVAGRTDTQYF	TGCAGTGCTAGAGATCCGGTGGCGGGGCGCACAGATACGCAGTATTTT
TRBV9	TRBJ2-5	-	-	CASSAWSEETQYF	TGTGCCAGCAGCGCCTGGAGCGAAGAGACCCAGTACTTC